The clone carrying this TCR beta chain was recorded many times. Its specificity is not known. The CDR3 is 15 residues long. With 9 bases removed from V and 5 bases from J, the gap between germline ends came to 21 bases. Germline V CDR1 and CDR2: MDHEN, SYDVKM. The data are from a study of CD8+CD57+ T cells in acquired aplastic anemia. Study results and caveats: The study identified under 30 CD8+ CDR3 sequences shared by patients and controls.

Genomic DNA templated the TCR beta VDJ and CDR3 profiling. MiXCR was run by TCRdb on the reads, yielding one entry per CDR3 protein. The profile shows about 48,000 distinct CDR3 sequences, around two thirds of them singletons. The chain couples TRBV28 to TRBJ2-3; D perhaps matches TRBD2 (6 bases). The sequence was obtained from a human donor in good health, serving as a control. The sequenced sample was sorted CD4+, CD8+, or CD8+CD57+ T cells (not recorded which) from PBMCs. CDR3 in amino acids: CASSSLEGRLDTQYF. CDR3 sequence (DNA): TGTGCCAGTTCCTCTCTGGAGGGCCGATTAGATACGCAGTATTTT.